This T cell receptor (beta chain) originates from a study of blood T cell repertoires in COVID-19. In the study overall: Italy, Spain and the United States were the sources of the convalescent and acute COVID-19 samples. PBMCs, B-cell-depleted T cells, or T cells were the source of the cDNA or gDNA that made up the material.

Germline V gives CDR1 MDHEN, CDR2 SYDVKM. The CDR3 contains 14 residues. V lost 7 bases and J lost 4, with 17 bases in between. In the study's own analysis: Researchers report that nucleated cell counts were estimated from reference gene primer amplification. This table comes from immunoSEQ multiplex PCR, and its TCRdb copy is limited to in-frame clones, with some not included. V, J and clone size are those of that table, while D and trimming were read from the DNA. Here the sample spans 130,000 or so clones, roughly 91% being singletons. The specimen sequenced was peripheral blood. The chain carries TRBV28 and TRBJ2-7; D might be TRBD1 (5 bases). The sequence was obtained from a human donor in a cohort sampled during active COVID-19. The CDR3, as DNA: TGTGCCAGCACTTCTGGGGCCTCAAAATACGAGCAGTACTTC. As protein: CASTSGASKYEQYF.